The clone carrying this TCR beta chain was counted a few times. TCRdb processed the RT-PCR reads anew with MiXCR; each CDR3 protein has one entry. The sample yields 400,000 to 450,000 distinct CDR3 sequences, around 16% seen once. The CDR3 runs 13 residues. Trimming left V 0 bases short and J 5 bases short, with 10 bases between. Germline lookup yields CDR1 DFQATT and CDR2 SNEGSKA (reference sequence). The sample belongs to a study of patients and donors after allogeneic stem cell transplantation. The sequencing input was blood, either unsorted or a sorted T cell fraction (not recorded which). This receptor was taken from a human donor who was either an allogeneic HSCT recipient or a stem cell or donor lymphocyte infusion donor (not recorded which). It is not recorded whose cells these are; they may come from a transplant donor. The rearrangement uses TRBV20-1 and TRBJ1-1; D is undetermined. CDR3 sequence: CSAREGWRTEAFF. The CDR3 DNA follows: TGCAGTGCTAGAGAGGGGTGGAGGACTGAAGCTTTCTTT.